This T cell receptor (beta chain) was recorded in a study of T cells in Graves' hyperthyroidism and ophthalmopathy. This clonotype was picked up many times. The antigen is not known. It was uncontrolled infection, other autoimmune disease, pregnancy or lactation that excluded patients. Each diagnosis was grounded in clinical symptoms, serum thyroxine and TRAb, thyroid ultrasound, and orbital computed tomography. Study-level points and caveats: Separating ophthalmopathy from stable hyperthyroidism was achieved by a 13 V-J model.

TCR beta CDR3 region amplification was performed from RNA transcripts. HTBI primers were the set used in a first-round RT-PCR of the TCR CDR3. One entry per CDR3 protein, called by TCRdb with MiXCR from the multiplex PCR reads. Of fewer than 700,000 distinct CDR3 sequences detected, roughly 17% appear once; the ten largest clones hold around 4%. V lost 6 bases to trimming and J lost 4 bases; unmatched junction nucleotides: 2. This CDR3 spans 13 amino acids. Germline V lookup: CDR1 SGHTA, CDR2 FQGNSA. Sequencing input: blood. The receptor comes from a woman aged 25 to 45 with Graves' hyperthyroidism. The J gene is TRBJ2-4, the V gene TRBV7-2; the match to TRBD1 covers 8 bases. The DNA for the CDR3 is TGTGCCAGCAGGGGGACAGGAAAAAACATTCAGTACTTC. It translates to CASRGTGKNIQYF.